These 9 T cell receptor beta chains came from one sample sequenced in a study of blood T cell repertoires in COVID-19. The data were produced by immunoSEQ multiplex PCR, yet TCRdb's version contains in-frame clones alone and is incomplete. Seen here are over 150,000 clones, about three quarters observed once, and the top ten hold about 28%. Sequenced: peripheral blood. These receptors came from a woman aged 70 to 79 with acute or convalescent COVID-19.

This chain joins TRBV5-1 and TRBJ2-2; 7 bases fit TRBD2. The CDR3 is 15 residues long. The germline V gene encodes CDR1 SGHRS and CDR2 YFSETQ. V was clipped by 2 bases and J by 4 bases; unmatched bases: 5. Here the CDR3 DNA reads TGCGCCAGCAGCTTACCGGGAGGTGGCACCGGGGAGCTGTTTTTT. Translating gives CASSLPGGGTGELFF.

The V and J genes are TRBV19 and TRBJ2-2; TRBD2 might be the D (6 bases). The germline V and J ends were trimmed by 5 bases and 4 bases, with 14 bases remaining between them. In germline, CDR1 is LNHDA, CDR2 SQIVND (reference sequence). The CDR3 contains 15 residues. CDR3 loop: CASSWAEGITGELFF. The CDR3, as DNA: TGTGCCAGTAGTTGGGCGGAGGGAATCACCGGGGAGCTGTTTTTT.

The V call is TRBV3-1 (or the pseudogene TRBV3-2), the J call TRBJ1-2, with TRBD1 as a possible D gene (6 bases). Between the trimmed V and J ends, which lost 4 bases and 7 bases, there was a span of 22 bases. Germline assignment: CDR1 LGHDT and CDR2 YNNKEL (reference sequence). The CDR3 sequence is 16 residues long. The CDR3 loop reads CASSPTYRALGSGYTF. The CDR3 DNA reads TGTGCCAGCAGCCCGACCTACAGGGCCCTAGGAAGTGGCTACACCTTC.

The chain carries TRBV19 and TRBJ2-2; the match to TRBD2 covers 9 bases. V lost 4 bases, J lost 5 bases, and 5 bases stayed unmatched. Germline V CDR1 and CDR2: LNHDA, SQIVND (reference sequence). The CDR3 has 15 residues. CDR3 in amino acids: CASSTSGRTTGELFF. The CDR3 coding sequence is TGTGCCAGTAGTACCAGCGGGAGGACGACCGGGGAGCTGTTTTTT.

This clone was seen only once. The J gene is TRBJ2-7, the V gene TRBV19; tentatively, D is TRBD2 (5 bases). V lost 5 bases, J lost 3 bases, and 11 bases lay in between. The CDR3 loop spans 13 amino acids. Germline loops: CDR1 LNHDA, CDR2 SQIVND (reference sequence). As DNA, the CDR3 is TGTGCCAGTAGTCGGGGTCGGGGCTACGAGCAGTACTTC. Its protein product is CASSRGRGYEQYF.

This chain links TRBV7-9 with TRBJ2-2; 8 bases line up with TRBD1. V was clipped by 4 bases and J by 1 base; unmatched bases: 5. The CDR3 has 16 amino acids. Germline loops: CDR1 SEHNR, CDR2 FQNEAQ (reference sequence). The CDR3 is CASSSDRGWNTGELFF. The CDR3 DNA reads TGTGCCAGCAGCTCCGACAGGGGATGGAACACCGGGGAGCTGTTTTTT.

The chain couples TRBV30 to TRBJ2-7; no firm D call. V was cut by 0 bases and J by 5 bases, with 5 bases left in between. Looked up from germline, CDR1 is GTSNPN and CDR2 is SVGIG (reference sequence). The CDR3 has 11 amino acids. This CDR3 is CAWSVANEQYF. In nucleotides, the CDR3 is TGTGCCTGGAGTGTAGCCAACGAGCAGTACTTC.

V is TRBV6-1 and J is TRBJ1-1; possible D gene TRBD1, 6 bases. The germline CDR1 and CDR2 sequences are MNHNS and SASEGT. This CDR3 is 16 amino acids long. Trimming stripped 0 bases from V and 3 bases from J, with 14 bases between. CDR3: CASSEARQGWDTEAFF. CDR3 coding DNA: TGTGCCAGCAGTGAAGCGCGTCAGGGGTGGGACACTGAAGCTTTCTTT.

V usage is TRBV7-2 and J usage is TRBJ2-7, with D perhaps matching TRBD2 (5 bases). The germline gives CDR1 SGHTA, CDR2 FQGNSA. V lost 1 base, J lost 2 bases, and 12 bases lay in between. The CDR3 loop spans 15 amino acids. The CDR3 DNA reads TGTGCCAGCAGCTTAGGAGGGAGCTTCCCCTACGAGCAGTACTTC. Encoded protein: CASSLGGSFPYEQYF.